This entry features one T cell receptor (beta chain) sequence. The sample comes from a study of Ad26.COV2.S vaccination and SARS-CoV-2 variants. Study-level information: Participants got Ad26.COV2.S intramuscularly, once or twice 56 days apart.

Stated treatment: about 20 received Ad26.COV2.S at low or high dose, single or two shots; 5 received placebo; per-sample allocation not given. Vaccine and placebo recipients were sampled on day 63 after the first injection. Germline V gene data show CDR1 as SGHRS and CDR2 as YFSETQ. Trimming left V 1 base short and J 2 bases short, with 9 bases between. CDR3 length: 14 amino acids. Generated by immunoSEQ multiplex PCR, the TCRdb table keeps only in-frame clones and is missing some. The data hold 440,000 or so clones, with about 92% observed a single time. The chain uses TRBV5-1 and TRBJ2-5; D remains ambiguous. The TCR comes from a person aged 18-65 years who received the Ad26.COV2.S COVID-19 vaccine or a placebo. Sample: peripheral blood, taken in a trial of Ad26.COV2.S vaccine versus placebo. Written as DNA, the CDR3 is TGCGCCAGCAGCTTGAGGCCTTCACAAGAGACCCAGTACTTC. This translates into CASSLRPSQETQYF.